The clone carrying this T cell receptor (beta chain) was seen a few times. Its target is not known. This entry comes from a study of T-cell memory formation after mild COVID-19. The CDR3 length is 11 residues. Germline-derived CDR1 and CDR2 are SGHDT and YYEEEE. The V end lost 0 bases, the J end lost 10 bases, and 7 bases lay between the germline ends. Researchers used 5'RACE with constant-segment primers to make TCR alpha and TCR beta cDNA libraries that carry sample barcodes and UMIs. A single record per CDR3 protein comes from TCRdb applying MiXCR to the 5' RACE reads. The sample includes under 250,000 distinct CDR3 sequences, roughly 14% seen only once; the top ten take 2.1%. Findings and caveats of the study: Shrinking CD4+ clones were chiefly CM and EM; CD8+ ones were chiefly EMRA.

The chain joins TRBV5-6 to TRBJ1-2; D gene ambiguous. What was sequenced was PBMCs or a T cell subset sorted from them (not recorded which). The receptor was derived from an adult woman who had mild COVID-19 (a few samples of this study predate the infection). Cell type and time point are not known. CDR3: CASSLEGPYTF. The CDR3 DNA follows: TGTGCCAGCAGCTTGGAAGGGCCCTACACCTTC. Full variable domain (rest looked up from reference TRBV5-6 and TRBJ1-2): DAGVTQSPTHLIKTRGQQVTLRCSPKSGHDTVSWYQQALGQGPQFIFQYYEEEERQRGNFPDRFSGHQFPNYSSELNVNALLLGDSALYLCASSLEGPYTFGSGTRLTVV.